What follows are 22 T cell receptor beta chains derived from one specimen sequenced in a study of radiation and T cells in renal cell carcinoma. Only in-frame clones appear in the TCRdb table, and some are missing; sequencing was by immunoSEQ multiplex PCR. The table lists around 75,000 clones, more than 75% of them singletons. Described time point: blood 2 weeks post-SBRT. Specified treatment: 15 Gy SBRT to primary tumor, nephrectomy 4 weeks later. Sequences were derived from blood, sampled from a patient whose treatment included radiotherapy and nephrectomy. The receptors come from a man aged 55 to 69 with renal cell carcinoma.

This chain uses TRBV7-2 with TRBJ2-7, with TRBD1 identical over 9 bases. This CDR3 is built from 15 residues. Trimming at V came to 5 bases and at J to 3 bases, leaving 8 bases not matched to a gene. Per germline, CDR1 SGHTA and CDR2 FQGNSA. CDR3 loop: CASSLTGTGHYEQYF. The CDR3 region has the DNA TGTGCCAGCAGCCTTACCGGGACAGGGCACTACGAGCAGTACTTC.

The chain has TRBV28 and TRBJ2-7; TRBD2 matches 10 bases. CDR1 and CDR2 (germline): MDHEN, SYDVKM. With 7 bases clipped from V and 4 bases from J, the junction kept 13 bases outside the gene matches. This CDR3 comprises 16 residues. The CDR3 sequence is CASTLPGTSARYEQYF. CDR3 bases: TGTGCCAGCACCTTACCGGGGACTAGCGCCAGATACGAGCAGTACTTC.

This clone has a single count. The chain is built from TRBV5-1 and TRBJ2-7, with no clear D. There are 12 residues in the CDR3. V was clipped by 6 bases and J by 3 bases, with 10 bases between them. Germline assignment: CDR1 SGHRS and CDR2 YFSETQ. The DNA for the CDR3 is TGCGCCAGCAAAGGCAGTTACTACGAGCAGTACTTC. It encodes CASKGSYYEQYF.

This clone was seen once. The CDR3 DNA is TGTGCCAGCAGTTATCCGGACAGGGAAAAACTGTTTTTT. Translating gives CASSYPDREKLFF. The chain has TRBV6-6 and TRBJ1-4; 7 bases align to TRBD1. Germline loops: CDR1 MNHNY, CDR2 SVGAGI (reference sequence). Trimming at V came to 3 bases and at J to 8 bases, leaving 3 bases not matched to a gene. The CDR3 loop spans 13 amino acids.

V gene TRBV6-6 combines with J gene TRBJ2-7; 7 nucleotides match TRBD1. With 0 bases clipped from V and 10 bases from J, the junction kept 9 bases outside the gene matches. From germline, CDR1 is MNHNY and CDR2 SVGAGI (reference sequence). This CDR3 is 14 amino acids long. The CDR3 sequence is CASSYSDRVQGQYF. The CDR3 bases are TGTGCCAGCAGTTACTCCGACAGGGTACAGGGTCAGTACTTC.

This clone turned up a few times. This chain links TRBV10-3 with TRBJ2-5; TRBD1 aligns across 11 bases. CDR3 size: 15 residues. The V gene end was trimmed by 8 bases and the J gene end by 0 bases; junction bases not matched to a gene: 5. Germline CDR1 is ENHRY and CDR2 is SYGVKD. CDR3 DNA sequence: TGTGCCATCGGAAAGGGACAGGGGGACCAAGAGACCCAGTACTTC. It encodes CAIGKGQGDQETQYF.

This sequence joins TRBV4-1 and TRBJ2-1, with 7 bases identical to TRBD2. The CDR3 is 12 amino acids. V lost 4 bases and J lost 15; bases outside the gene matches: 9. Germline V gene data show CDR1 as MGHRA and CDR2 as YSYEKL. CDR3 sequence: CASSRPGGDAFF. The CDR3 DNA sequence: TGCGCCAGCAGCCGGCCTGGGGGGGATGCGTTCTTC.

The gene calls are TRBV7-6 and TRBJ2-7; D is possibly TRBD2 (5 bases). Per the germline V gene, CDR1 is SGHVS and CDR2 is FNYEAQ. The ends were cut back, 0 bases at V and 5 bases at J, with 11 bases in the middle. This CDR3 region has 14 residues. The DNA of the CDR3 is TGTGCCAGCAGCTTAGCGTTGGAGGTTCACGAGCAGTACTTC. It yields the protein CASSLALEVHEQYF. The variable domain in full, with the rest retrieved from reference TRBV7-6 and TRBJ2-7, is GAGVSQSPRYKVTKRGQDVALRCDPISGHVSLYWYRQALGQGPEFLTYFNYEAQQDKSGLPNDRFSAERPEGSISTLTIQRTEQRDSAMYRCASSLALEVHEQYFGPGTRLTVT.

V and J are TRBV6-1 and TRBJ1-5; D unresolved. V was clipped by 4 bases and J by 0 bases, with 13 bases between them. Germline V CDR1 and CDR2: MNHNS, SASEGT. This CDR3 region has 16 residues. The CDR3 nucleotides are TGTGCCAGCAGTGGCCATATAGATTTTAGCAATCAGCCCCAGCATTTT. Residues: CASSGHIDFSNQPQHF.

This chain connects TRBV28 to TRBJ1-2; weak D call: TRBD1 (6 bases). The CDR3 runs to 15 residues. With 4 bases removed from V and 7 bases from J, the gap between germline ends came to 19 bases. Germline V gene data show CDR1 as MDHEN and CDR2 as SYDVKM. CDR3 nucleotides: TGTGCCAGCAGTTCCCCCCTTGACAGGTGGAGTGGCTACACCTTC. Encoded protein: CASSSPLDRWSGYTF.

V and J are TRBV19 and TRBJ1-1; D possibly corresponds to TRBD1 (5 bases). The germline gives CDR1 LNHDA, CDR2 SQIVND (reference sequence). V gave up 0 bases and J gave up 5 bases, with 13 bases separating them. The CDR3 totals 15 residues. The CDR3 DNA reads TGTGCCAGTAGTATAGAAAAGGGGCTGGGTACTGAAGCTTTCTTT. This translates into CASSIEKGLGTEAFF.

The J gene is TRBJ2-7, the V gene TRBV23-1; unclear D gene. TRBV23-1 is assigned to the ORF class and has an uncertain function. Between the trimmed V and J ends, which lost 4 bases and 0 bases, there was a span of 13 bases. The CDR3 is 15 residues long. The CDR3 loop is CASSPSPLSSYEQYF. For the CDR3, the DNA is TGCGCCAGCAGTCCCTCTCCACTGAGCTCCTACGAGCAGTACTTC.

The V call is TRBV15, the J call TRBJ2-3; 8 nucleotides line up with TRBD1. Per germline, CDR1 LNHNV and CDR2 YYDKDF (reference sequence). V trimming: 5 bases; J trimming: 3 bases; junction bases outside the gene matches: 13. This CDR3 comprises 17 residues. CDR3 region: CATSGQGWGKATDTQYF. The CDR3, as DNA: TGTGCCACCAGCGGACAGGGTTGGGGAAAAGCGACAGATACGCAGTATTTT.

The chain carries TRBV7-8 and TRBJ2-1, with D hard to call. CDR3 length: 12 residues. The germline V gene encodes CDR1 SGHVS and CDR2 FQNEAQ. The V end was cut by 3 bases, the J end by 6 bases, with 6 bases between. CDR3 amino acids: CASSLSINEQFF. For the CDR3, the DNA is TGTGCCAGCAGCTTGTCCATCAATGAGCAGTTCTTC.

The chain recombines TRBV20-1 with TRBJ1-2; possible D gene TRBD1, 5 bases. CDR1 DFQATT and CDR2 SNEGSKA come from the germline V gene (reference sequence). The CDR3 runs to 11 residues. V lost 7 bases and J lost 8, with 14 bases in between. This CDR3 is CSVDSVRGYTF. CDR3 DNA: TGCAGTGTCGACAGCGTTCGGGGCTACACCTTC.

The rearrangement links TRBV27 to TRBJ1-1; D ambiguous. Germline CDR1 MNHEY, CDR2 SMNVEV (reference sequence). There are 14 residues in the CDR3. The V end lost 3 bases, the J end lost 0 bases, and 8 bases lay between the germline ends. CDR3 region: CASSFGGMNTEAFF. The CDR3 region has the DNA TGTGCCAGCAGTTTTGGTGGCATGAACACTGAAGCTTTCTTT.

The CDR3 region is CASEGVAKTQYF. CDR3 nucleotide sequence: TGTGCTTCGGAGGGGGTTGCAAAGACCCAGTACTTC. J is TRBJ2-5 and V is TRBV19, with D perhaps TRBD1 or TRBD2 (6 bases each). This CDR3 is 12 amino acids long. Germline CDR1 and CDR2: LNHDA and SQIVND (reference sequence).

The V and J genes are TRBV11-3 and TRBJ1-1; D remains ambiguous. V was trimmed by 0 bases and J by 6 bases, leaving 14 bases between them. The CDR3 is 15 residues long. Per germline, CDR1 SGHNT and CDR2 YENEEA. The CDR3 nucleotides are TGTGCCAGCAGCTTAGACGTCGCAGGTGACGCTGAAGCTTTCTTT. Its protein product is CASSLDVAGDAEAFF.

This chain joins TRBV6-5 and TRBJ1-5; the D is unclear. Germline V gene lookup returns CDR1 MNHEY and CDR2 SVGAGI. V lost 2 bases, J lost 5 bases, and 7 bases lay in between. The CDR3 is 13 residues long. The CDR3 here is CASSYGWDQPQHF. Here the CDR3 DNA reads TGTGCCAGCAGTTACGGGTGGGATCAGCCCCAGCATTTT.

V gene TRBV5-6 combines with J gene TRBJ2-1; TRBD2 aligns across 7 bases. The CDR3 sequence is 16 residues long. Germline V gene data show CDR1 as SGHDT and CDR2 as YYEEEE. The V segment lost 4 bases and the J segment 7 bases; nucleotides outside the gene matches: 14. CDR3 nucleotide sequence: TGTGCCAGCAGCCGTGGGGTCGGGGAGGGCCTGAATGAGCAGTTCTTC. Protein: CASSRGVGEGLNEQFF.

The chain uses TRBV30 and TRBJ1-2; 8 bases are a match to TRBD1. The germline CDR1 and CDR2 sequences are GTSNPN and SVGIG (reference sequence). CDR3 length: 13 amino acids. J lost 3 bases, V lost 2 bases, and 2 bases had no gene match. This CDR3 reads CAWSSGGDYGYTF. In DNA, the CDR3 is TGTGCCTGGAGTTCAGGGGGCGACTATGGCTACACCTTC.

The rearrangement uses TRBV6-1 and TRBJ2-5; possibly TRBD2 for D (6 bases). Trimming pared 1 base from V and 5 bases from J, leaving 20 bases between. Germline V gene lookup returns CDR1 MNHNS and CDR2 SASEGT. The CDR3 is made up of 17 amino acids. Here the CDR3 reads CASSEGATPGAGETQYF. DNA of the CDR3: TGTGCCAGCAGTGAAGGGGCCACTCCGGGAGCAGGGGAGACCCAGTACTTC.